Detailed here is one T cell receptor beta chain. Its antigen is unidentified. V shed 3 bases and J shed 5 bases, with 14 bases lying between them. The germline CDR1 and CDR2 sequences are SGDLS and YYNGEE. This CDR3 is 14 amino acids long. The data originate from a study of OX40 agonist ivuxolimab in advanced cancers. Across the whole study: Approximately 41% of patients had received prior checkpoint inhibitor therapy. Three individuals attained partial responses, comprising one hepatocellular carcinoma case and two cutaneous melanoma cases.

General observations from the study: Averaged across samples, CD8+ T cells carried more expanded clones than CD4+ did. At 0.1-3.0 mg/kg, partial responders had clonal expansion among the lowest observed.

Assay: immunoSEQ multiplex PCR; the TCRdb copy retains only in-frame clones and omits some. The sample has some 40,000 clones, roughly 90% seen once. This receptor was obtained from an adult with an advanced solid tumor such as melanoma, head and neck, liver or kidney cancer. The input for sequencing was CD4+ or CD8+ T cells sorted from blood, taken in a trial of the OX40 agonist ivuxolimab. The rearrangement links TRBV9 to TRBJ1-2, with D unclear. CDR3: CASSGGGYGYGYTF. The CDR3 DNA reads TGTGCCAGCAGCGGAGGAGGATACGGGTATGGCTACACCTTC.